The T cell receptor (beta chain) under discussion was sequenced for a study of response to subunit inactivated influenza vaccine. Via MiXCR, TCRdb re-called the RT-PCR reads, giving one row per CDR3 protein. The repertoire holds roughly 570,000 distinct CDR3 sequences, with roughly 13% as singletons. Turning to this clonotype: Its antigen is unknown.

Study observations and caveats: Authors suggested that a seasonal influenza vaccination recruits few new T cells each time.

There are 16 residues in the CDR3. The germline V gene encodes CDR1 MNHNS and CDR2 SASEGT. With 8 bases clipped from V and 6 bases from J, the junction kept 14 bases outside the gene matches. This specimen was PBMCs from blood, taken 45 days after vaccination. The J gene is TRBJ2-2, the V gene TRBV6-1, with 8 bases lining up with TRBD2. This clonotype was obtained from a man between 45 and 60 years old who received an inactivated influenza vaccine. CDR3: CASGQVAGRTSGELFF. DNA for the CDR3: TGTGCCAGCGGCCAGGTAGCGGGGCGGACTTCCGGGGAGCTGTTTTTT.